Listed below are T cell receptor beta chains from one sample, sequenced in a study of human T cells and chemical hapten exposure. TCRdb itself ran the 5' RACE reads through MiXCR, one entry per CDR3 protein. The sample has fewer than 150,000 distinct CDR3 sequences; 19% are singletons. These receptors were obtained from a human donor in good health. Both conserved end residues are part of each CDR3. The D gene is left open where the match is weak. Only part of the rows carry a size: once, few, many, or a class if the clone is expanded.

j_call	v_call	d_call	clone_size	cdr3_nt	cdr3_aa
TRBJ1-5	TRBV11-2	NA	few	TGTGCCAGCAGCTTAGATGGGATGAGCAATCAGCCCCAGCATTTT	CASSLDGMSNQPQHF
TRBJ2-1	TRBV30	TRBD2	NA	TGTGCCTGGAGCGACGGGAGGGCCTCTTCCTACAATGAGCAGTTCTTC	CAWSDGRASSYNEQFF
TRBJ2-1	TRBV6-4	TRBD2	few	TGTGCCAGTCAAGGACTAGCGGGAGACAATGAGCAGTTCTTC	CASQGLAGDNEQFF
TRBJ1-3	TRBV9	NA	NA	TGTGCCAGCAGCTCGGACGTATACTCTGGAAACACCATATATTTT	CASSSDVYSGNTIYF
TRBJ1-2	TRBV9	NA	NA	TGTGCCAGCAGCGCCAGTGTTACGGACCGAGATAACTATGGCTACACCTTC	CASSASVTDRDNYGYTF
TRBJ2-3	TRBV9	TRBD2	few	TGTGCCAGCAGCGGGGGACTAGCGGGAGGGTTGGATACGCAGTATTTT	CASSGGLAGGLDTQYF
TRBJ2-5	TRBV28	NA	NA	TGTGCCAGCAGTTTTATCGGTCGGGAGACCCAGTACTTC	CASSFIGRETQYF
TRBJ2-3	TRBV7-9	TRBD2	NA	TGTGCCAGCAGCCCAAGGGTAGCGGGAGCGGCAGATACGCAGTATTTT	CASSPRVAGAADTQYF
TRBJ2-7	TRBV5-1	NA	few	TGCGCCAGCAGTCAAGACTCCCCCGAACTCGCTTACGAGCAGTACTTC	CASSQDSPELAYEQYF
TRBJ2-3	TRBV27	NA	NA	TGTGCCAGCAGTTTAAGTGGGCCACACACAGATACGCAGTATTTT	CASSLSGPHTDTQYF
TRBJ2-5	TRBV23-1	NA	few	TGCGCCAGCAGAGGGCATGTCCAAGAGACCCAGTACTTC	CASRGHVQETQYF
TRBJ2-5	TRBV29-1	TRBD2	few	TGCAGCGTTAGCGGGAGACAAGAGACCCAGTACTTC	CSVSGRQETQYF
TRBJ2-3	TRBV20-1	TRBD2	NA	TGCTTATCCGGGACCTCAACGGGGGGGTATTTT	CLSGTSTGGYF
TRBJ1-2	TRBV7-6	TRBD1	NA	TGTGCCAGCAGCCCAGGGGGGGTAGGCTATGGCTACACCTTC	CASSPGGVGYGYTF
TRBJ1-2	TRBV20-1	NA	NA	TGCAGTGCTAGTCAGGAGAGAGGCTACACCTTC	CSASQERGYTF
TRBJ1-1	TRBV7-9	TRBD1	NA	TGTGCCAGCAGTCGTATTTTACAGGGGGGGGGAACTGAAGCTTTCTTT	CASSRILQGGGTEAFF
TRBJ1-5	TRBV7-2	NA	few	TGTGCCAGCAGCTTAAGGAGGCCCACCCCGAATCAGCCCCAGCATTTT	CASSLRRPTPNQPQHF
TRBJ2-7	TRBV28	TRBD2	NA	TGTGCCAGCAGTGCCCCAGGGGGTAGCGGGAGGGCCTTGAAGTACGAGCAGTACTTC	CASSAPGGSGRALKYEQYF
TRBJ2-7	TRBV20-1	NA	many	TGCAGTGCTAGGTTGAACAGGGCTTACGAGCAGTACTTC	CSARLNRAYEQYF
TRBJ2-7	TRBV11-3	NA	NA	TGTGCCAGCAGCTCCGGGCCTCTACGGGAGCAGTACTTC	CASSSGPLREQYF
TRBJ1-4	TRBV7-9	TRBD1	NA	TGTGCCAGCAGCTTAGGGGACAGGGGGTTGACTAATGAAAAACTGTTTTTT	CASSLGDRGLTNEKLFF
TRBJ2-1	TRBV5-1	TRBD2	few	TGCGCCAGCAGCCCCGGGACTAGCGTCACCAATGAGCAGTTCTTC	CASSPGTSVTNEQFF
TRBJ2-5	TRBV12-3/TRBV12-4	TRBD2	few	TGTGCCAGCAGTCCATCTGGCGGGAGACAGACCCAGTACTTC	CASSPSGGRQTQYF
TRBJ2-3	TRBV29-1	TRBD2	NA	TGCAGCGTTGGGAGGATTAGCGGGGCCGTCACAGATACGCAGTATTTT	CSVGRISGAVTDTQYF
TRBJ2-1	TRBV5-4	NA	NA	TGTGCCAGCAGCCCGAACGAGGTCTACAGCTCCTACAATGAGCAGTTCTTC	CASSPNEVYSSYNEQFF
TRBJ2-1	TRBV4-1	TRBD2	few	TGCGCCAGCAGCCAAGATAGACTCCGACTAGCGGAAAAGAGCTCCTACAATGAGCAGTTCTTC	CASSQDRLRLAEKSSYNEQFF
TRBJ2-6	TRBV5-1	TRBD1	few	TGCGCCAGCAGCCGGAAGTCCATCCCGCTTTGGGACAGGGGTCCCTCTGGGGCCAACGTCCTGACTTTC	CASSRKSIPLWDRGPSGANVLTF
TRBJ1-6	TRBV25-1	TRBD1	NA	TGTGCCAGCAGTGGATTCGTGAAAGGGACAGGGTTCTCACCCCTCCACTTT	CASSGFVKGTGFSPLHF
TRBJ2-5	TRBV25-1	TRBD1	few	TGTGCCAGCAGTGACGACAGGGCCCGGTTTGAAAAGACCCAGTACTTC	CASSDDRARFEKTQYF
TRBJ2-3	TRBV5-6	TRBD2	NA	TGTGCCAGCAGCCACGGAGCGGGAGATATGGACTACACAGATACGCAGTATTTT	CASSHGAGDMDYTDTQYF
TRBJ1-3	TRBV27	NA	few	TGTGCCAGCAGTTTATTCTACTCTGGAAACACCATATATTTT	CASSLFYSGNTIYF
TRBJ2-2	TRBV6-2/TRBV6-3	TRBD1	few	TGTGCCAGCAGTCAACAAACCGGGACAGGGGCCGGGGAGCTGTTTTTT	CASSQQTGTGAGELFF
TRBJ2-7	TRBV20-1	TRBD2	NA	TGCAGTGCTGTATCCGGGACTAGCGGCTCCTACGAGCAGTACTTC	CSAVSGTSGSYEQYF
TRBJ2-1	TRBV28	NA	few	TGTGCCAGCAGTTTAGGAGGGAGGGAGCAGTTCTTC	CASSLGGREQFF
TRBJ2-3	TRBV6-1	NA	NA	TGTGCCAGCAGTGAGCCTCCCGGCACAGATACGCAGTATTTT	CASSEPPGTDTQYF